These 17 T cell receptor beta chains were all obtained from the same sample, sequenced in a study of Graves' ophthalmopathy and Graves' hyperthyroidism (dated by TCRdb to the late 2010s). The listed sequencing device is Illumina HiSeq 2000. For repertoire sequencing, the TCR beta CDR3 regions were amplified from RNA transcripts. A first-round RT-PCR used HTBI primers with the Qiagen OneStep RT-PCR kit, followed by a second-round multiplex PCR, size selection and purification. Using fastp at Q25 and MiXCR, TCRdb reprocessed the public reads and kept productive beta chains. Every entry covers one CDR3 protein and lists the most common genes and DNA from its rows. For this sample the table gives a few hundred thousand distinct CDR3 sequences, of which around 21% were detected only once. Of the sample, roughly 3% falls within the top ten clones. Sequenced sample: peripheral blood. The receptors here all came from a woman between 18 and 29 years old with stable Graves' hyperthyroidism. Donor details come from another sample of the same person, matched by shared clones.

This clonotype showed up many times. This rearrangement joins TRBV29-1 to TRBJ1-3, with a tentative D call TRBD1 (5 bases). CDR1 SQVTM and CDR2 ANQGSEA come from the germline V gene. The CDR3 runs to 14 residues. V shed 4 bases and J shed 0 bases, with 10 bases lying between them. CDR3 sequence reads: CSVVGGNSGNTIYF. For the CDR3, the DNA is TGCAGCGTTGTTGGGGGAAACTCTGGAAACACCATATATTTT.

The genes are TRBV9 and TRBJ2-6; no clear D gene. The CDR3 totals 13 residues. V dropped 3 bases and J dropped 2 bases, with 3 bases sitting between them. Germline assignment: CDR1 SGDLS and CDR2 YYNGEE. This CDR3 is CASSDAGANVLTF. For the CDR3, the DNA is TGTGCCAGCAGCGACGCTGGGGCCAACGTCCTGACTTTC.

This clonotype was seen many times. The genes are TRBV5-1 and TRBJ2-7; 9 nucleotides agree with TRBD1. V lost 3 bases, J lost 5 bases, and 9 bases stayed unmatched. CDR1 SGHRS and CDR2 YFSETQ come from the germline V gene. This CDR3 has 15 residues. The CDR3 nucleotides are TGCGCCAGCAGCTCCACCGGGACAGGGTCCCACGAGCAGTACTTC. Encoded protein: CASSSTGTGSHEQYF.

The V call is TRBV10-1, the J call TRBJ2-5; D is unclear. Germline V gene sequence: CDR1 WNHNN, CDR2 SYGVQD (reference sequence). Trimming stripped 8 bases from V and 3 bases from J, with 19 bases between. The CDR3 contains 15 residues. The CDR3 nucleotides read TGCGCCAGCTTCATGAGAAAGAAAGGGAAAGAGACCCAGTACTTC. This encodes CASFMRKKGKETQYF.

This rearrangement joins TRBV14 to TRBJ2-5, with 7 bases that match TRBD1. The J segment lost 2 bases and the V segment lost 6 bases, leaving 21 bases of the junction unmatched. CDR1 SGHDN and CDR2 FVKESK come from the germline V gene. The CDR3 has 19 residues. The CDR3 DNA is TGTGCCAGCAGTCATCCTAGGGGGACAGTCCAGAAACTACAAGAGACCCAGTACTTC. Its translation: CASSHPRGTVQKLQETQYF. The whole variable domain, remainder taken from reference TRBV14 and TRBJ2-5, is EAGVTQFPSHSVIEKGQTVTLRCDPISGHDNLYWYRRVMGKEIKFLLHFVKESKQDESGMPNNRFLAERTGGTYSTLKVQPAELEDSGVYFCASSHPRGTVQKLQETQYFGPGTRLLVL.

The chain recombines TRBV25-1 with TRBJ1-5; 7 bases fit TRBD1. Germline values: CDR1 MGHDK, CDR2 SYGVNS. Trimming removed 6 bases from V and 1 base from J; junction bases left unmatched: 9. The CDR3 runs 16 residues. CDR3 sequence reads: CASSGTGTASNQPQHF. CDR3 sequence (DNA): TGTGCCAGCAGCGGGACCGGGACAGCGAGCAATCAGCCCCAGCATTTT. Combining the CDR3 with reference TRBV25-1 and TRBJ1-5 gives the whole variable domain EADIYQTPRYLVIGTGKKITLECSQTMGHDKMYWYQQDPGMELHLIHYSYGVNSTEKGDLSSESTVSRIRTEHFPLTLESARPSHTSQYLCASSGTGTASNQPQHFGDGTRLSIL.

The V call is TRBV6-1, the J call TRBJ2-7, with 9 bases identical to TRBD2. Germline-derived CDR1 and CDR2 are MNHNS and SASEGT. Unmatched junction bases numbered 5, after V lost 6 bases and J lost 5 bases. The CDR3 totals 13 residues. The CDR3 coding sequence is TGTGCCAGCAGCTTCGGCGGGGGGGACGAGCAGTACGTC. This translates into CASSFGGGDEQYV.

Many counts were recorded for this clonotype. This chain links TRBV24-1 with TRBJ2-5, with D maybe TRBD1 (6 bases). The CDR3 contains 14 residues. In germline, CDR1 is KGHDR, CDR2 SFDVKD. Trimming took 3 bases from V and 4 from J, leaving 11 bases between them. The CDR3, as DNA: TGTGCCACCAGTGATAACAGGGTTGGAGAGACCCAGTACTTC. It is translated as CATSDNRVGETQYF.

This clonotype was seen at least ten times. The chain employs TRBV6-5 and TRBJ2-7; 11 nucleotides agree with TRBD2. This CDR3 is built from 17 residues. Germline V gene data show CDR1 as MNHEY and CDR2 as SVGAGI. J lost 9 bases, V lost 2 bases, and 15 bases had no gene match. CDR3 protein: CASSYSLGTSGTRVQYF. Written as DNA, the CDR3 is TGTGCCAGCAGTTACAGTCTTGGGACTAGCGGTACAAGGGTGCAGTACTTC.

J is TRBJ1-5 and V is TRBV19; 7 bases match TRBD1. Germline V lookup: CDR1 LNHDA, CDR2 SQIVND (reference sequence). The CDR3 runs to 18 residues. J lost 3 bases, V lost 5 bases, and 16 bases had no gene match. The CDR3 DNA reads TGTGCCAGTAGTCCCGTCAGGGACAGAGACTTATACAATCAGCCCCAGCATTTT. Encoded protein: CASSPVRDRDLYNQPQHF.

This clonotype was seen ten or more times. This chain uses TRBV7-2 with TRBJ2-7, with D perhaps TRBD1 or TRBD2 (6 bases each). The V end was cut by 0 bases, the J end by 4 bases, with 13 bases between. CDR1 and CDR2 (germline): SGHTA, FQGNSA. CDR3 length: 15 amino acids. CDR3 nucleotide sequence: TGTGCCAGCAGCTTAGCGGGGGGCTTCTTGTACGAGCAGTACTTC. As protein: CASSLAGGFLYEQYF.

This clonotype was detected a few times. V gene TRBV12-3 or TRBV12-4 combines with J gene TRBJ1-2; no firm D call. The CDR3 loop spans 11 amino acids. V was clipped by 4 bases and J by 6 bases, with 6 bases between them. The CDR3 bases are TGTGCCAGCAGTTACACAGATGGCTACACCTTC. It codes for CASSYTDGYTF.

Remarks on this clonotype: A junction boundary mismatches the germline segment, possibly from a read error. The V and J genes are TRBV5-1 and TRBJ2-5; D not certain. This CDR3 is 11 amino acids long. CDR1 and CDR2 (germline): SGHRS, YFSETQ. The CDR3 is CASSLSETRYF. The CDR3, as DNA: TGCGCCAGCAGCTTGAGTGAGACCCGGTACTTC. The variable domain in full, with the rest retrieved from reference TRBV5-1 and TRBJ2-5, is KAGVTQTPRYLIKTRGQQVTLSCSPISGHRSVSWYQQTPGQGLQFLFEYFSETQRNKGNFPGRFSGRQFSNSRSEMNVSTLELGDSALYLCASSLSETRYFGPGTRLLVL.

The sample holds many counts of this clonotype. The rearrangement uses TRBV12-3 or TRBV12-4 and TRBJ1-1; unclear D gene. V lost 8 bases and J lost 5, with 9 bases in between. This CDR3 is 11 amino acids long. The CDR3 loop is CASGRGTEAFF. The CDR3 DNA reads TGTGCCAGCGGGCGAGGGACTGAAGCTTTCTTT.

This clonotype showed up many times. Mismatch with germline at one junction end may stem from a read error. The gene calls are TRBV9 and TRBJ1-1; a weak D match, TRBD1 (5 bases). This CDR3 has 16 residues. Looked up from germline, CDR1 is SGDLS and CDR2 is YYNGEE. In DNA form, the CDR3 reads TGTGCCAGCAGCGCCCAGGTGGGGGGTTCGGACACTGAAGCTCTCTTT. Translation: CASSAQVGGSDTEALF.

This clonotype was observed many times. The rearrangement links TRBV27 to TRBJ2-6; 9 nucleotides match TRBD1. The junction had 5 bases not matched to a gene; V was cut back by 4 bases and J by 4 bases. The CDR3 covers 16 residues. Germline V gene lookup returns CDR1 MNHEY and CDR2 SMNVEV (reference sequence). The CDR3 reads CASSSGTGTGANVLTF. In nucleotides, the CDR3 is TGTGCCAGCAGTTCCGGGACAGGGACCGGGGCCAACGTCCTGACTTTC.

This clonotype was detected many times. V and J are TRBV9 and TRBJ1-1; a weak D match, TRBD1 (5 bases). Per the germline V gene, CDR1 is SGDLS and CDR2 is YYNGEE. Trimming pared 3 bases from V and 5 bases from J, leaving 11 bases between. The CDR3 covers 13 residues. The CDR3, as DNA: TGTGCCAGCAGCGCCGACAGCGGGACTGAAGCTTTCTTT. Translated, it gives CASSADSGTEAFF.